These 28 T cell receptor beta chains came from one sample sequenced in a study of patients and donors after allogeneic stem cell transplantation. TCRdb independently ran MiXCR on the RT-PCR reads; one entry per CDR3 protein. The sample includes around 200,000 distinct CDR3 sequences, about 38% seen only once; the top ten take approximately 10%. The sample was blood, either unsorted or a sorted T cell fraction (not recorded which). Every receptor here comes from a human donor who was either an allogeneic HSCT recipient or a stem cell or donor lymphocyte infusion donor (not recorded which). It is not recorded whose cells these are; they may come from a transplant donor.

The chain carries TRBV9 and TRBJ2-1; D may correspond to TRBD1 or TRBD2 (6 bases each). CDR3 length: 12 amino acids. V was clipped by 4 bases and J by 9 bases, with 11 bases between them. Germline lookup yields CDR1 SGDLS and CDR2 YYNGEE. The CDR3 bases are TGTGCCAGCAGCAGGGGGGACCGTGAGCAGTTCTTC. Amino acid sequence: CASSRGDREQFF.

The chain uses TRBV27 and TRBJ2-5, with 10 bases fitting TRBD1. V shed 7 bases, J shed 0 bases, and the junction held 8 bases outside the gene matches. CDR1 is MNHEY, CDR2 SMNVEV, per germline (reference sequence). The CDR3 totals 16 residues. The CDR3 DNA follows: TGTGCCAGCAACTTAAAGGGACAGGGGTACCAAGAGACCCAGTACTTC. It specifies CASNLKGQGYQETQYF.

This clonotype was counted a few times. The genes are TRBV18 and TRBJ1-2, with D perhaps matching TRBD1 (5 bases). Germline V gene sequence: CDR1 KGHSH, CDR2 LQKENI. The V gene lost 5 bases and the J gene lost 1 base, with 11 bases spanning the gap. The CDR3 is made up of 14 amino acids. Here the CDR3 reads CASSADSFNYGYTF. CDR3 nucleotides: TGTGCCAGCTCAGCTGACAGTTTTAACTATGGCTACACCTTC.

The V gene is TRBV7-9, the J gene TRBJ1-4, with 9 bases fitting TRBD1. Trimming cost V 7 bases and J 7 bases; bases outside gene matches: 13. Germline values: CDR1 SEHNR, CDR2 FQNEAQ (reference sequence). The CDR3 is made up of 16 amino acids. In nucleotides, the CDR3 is TGTGCCAGCACCCCAACAGTGGACAGGGGTGGTGAAAAACTGTTTTTT. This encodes CASTPTVDRGGEKLFF.

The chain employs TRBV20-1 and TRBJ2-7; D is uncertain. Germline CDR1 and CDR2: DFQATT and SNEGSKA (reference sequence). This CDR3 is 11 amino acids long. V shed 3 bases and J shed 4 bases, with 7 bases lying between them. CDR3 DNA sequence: TGCAGTGCTAGTCGTCCGTACGAGCAGTACTTC. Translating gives CSASRPYEQYF.

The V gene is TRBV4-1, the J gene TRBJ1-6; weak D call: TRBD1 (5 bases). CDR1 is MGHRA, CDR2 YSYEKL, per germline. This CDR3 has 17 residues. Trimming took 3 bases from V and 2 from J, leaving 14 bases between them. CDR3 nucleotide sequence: TGCGCCAGCAGCCAGAAGACAGACACTCCCTATAATTCACCCCTCCACTTT. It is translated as CASSQKTDTPYNSPLHF.

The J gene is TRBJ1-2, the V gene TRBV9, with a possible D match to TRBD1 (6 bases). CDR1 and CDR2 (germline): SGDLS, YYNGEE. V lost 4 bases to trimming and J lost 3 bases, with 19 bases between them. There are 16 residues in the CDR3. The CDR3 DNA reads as TGTGCCAGCAGCCAAGCCCGAGGGGGTCTCCACTATGGCTACACCTTC. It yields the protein CASSQARGGLHYGYTF.

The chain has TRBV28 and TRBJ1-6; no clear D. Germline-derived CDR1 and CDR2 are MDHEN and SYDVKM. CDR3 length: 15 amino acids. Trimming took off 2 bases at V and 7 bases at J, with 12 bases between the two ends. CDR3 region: CASSLRRLLNSPLHF. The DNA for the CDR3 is TGTGCCAGCAGTTTACGTCGGTTACTAAATTCACCCCTCCACTTT.

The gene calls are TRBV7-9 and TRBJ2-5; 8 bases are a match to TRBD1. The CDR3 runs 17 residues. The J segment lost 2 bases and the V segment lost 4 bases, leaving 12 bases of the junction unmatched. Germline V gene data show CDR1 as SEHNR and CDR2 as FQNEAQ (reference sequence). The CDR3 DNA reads TGTGCCAGCAGCTCCAGGGGGCGAGGGTCCCAACAAGAGACCCAGTACTTC. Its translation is CASSSRGRGSQQETQYF.

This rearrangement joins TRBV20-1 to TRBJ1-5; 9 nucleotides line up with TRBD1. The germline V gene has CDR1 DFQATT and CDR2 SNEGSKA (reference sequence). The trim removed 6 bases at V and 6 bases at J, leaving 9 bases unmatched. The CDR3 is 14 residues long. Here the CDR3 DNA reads TGCAGTGCCATCGACAGGGGGAATAGTCAGCCCCAGCATTTT. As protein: CSAIDRGNSQPQHF.

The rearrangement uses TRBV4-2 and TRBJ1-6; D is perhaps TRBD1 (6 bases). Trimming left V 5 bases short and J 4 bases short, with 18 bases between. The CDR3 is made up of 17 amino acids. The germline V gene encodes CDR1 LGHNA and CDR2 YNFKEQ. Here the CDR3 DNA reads TGTGCCAGCAGCTCCCGAGGGAGACAGGATTATAATTCACCCCTCCACTTT. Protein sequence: CASSSRGRQDYNSPLHF.

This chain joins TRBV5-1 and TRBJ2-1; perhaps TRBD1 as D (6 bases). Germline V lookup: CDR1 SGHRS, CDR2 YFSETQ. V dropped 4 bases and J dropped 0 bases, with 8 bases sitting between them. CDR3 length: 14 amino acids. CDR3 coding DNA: TGCGCCAGCAGCGGGGGCCCCTCCTACAATGAGCAGTTCTTC. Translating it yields CASSGGPSYNEQFF.

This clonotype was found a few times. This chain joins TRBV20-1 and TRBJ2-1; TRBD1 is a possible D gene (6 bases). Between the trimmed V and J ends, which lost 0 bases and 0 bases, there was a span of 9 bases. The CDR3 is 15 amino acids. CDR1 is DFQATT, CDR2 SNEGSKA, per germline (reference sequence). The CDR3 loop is CSARDSTGSYNEQFF. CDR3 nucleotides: TGCAGTGCTAGAGATTCGACAGGCTCCTACAATGAGCAGTTCTTC.

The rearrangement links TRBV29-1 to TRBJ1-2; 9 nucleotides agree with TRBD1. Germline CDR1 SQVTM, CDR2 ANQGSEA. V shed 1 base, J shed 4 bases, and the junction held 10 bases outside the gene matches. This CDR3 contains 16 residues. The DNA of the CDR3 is TGCAGCGTTGAAGTCTTCAGCCAGGACAGGGGCTATGGCTACACCTTC. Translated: CSVEVFSQDRGYGYTF.

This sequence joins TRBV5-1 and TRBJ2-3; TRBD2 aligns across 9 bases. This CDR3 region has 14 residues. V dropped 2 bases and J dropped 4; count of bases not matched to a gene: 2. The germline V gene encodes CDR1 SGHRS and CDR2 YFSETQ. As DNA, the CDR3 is TGCGCCAGCAGCTTTGCGGGGGGGCCAGATACGCAGTATTTT. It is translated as CASSFAGGPDTQYF. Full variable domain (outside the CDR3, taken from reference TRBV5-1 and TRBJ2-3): KAGVTQTPRYLIKTRGQQVTLSCSPISGHRSVSWYQQTPGQGLQFLFEYFSETQRNKGNFPGRFSGRQFSNSRSEMNVSTLELGDSALYLCASSFAGGPDTQYFGPGTRLTVL.

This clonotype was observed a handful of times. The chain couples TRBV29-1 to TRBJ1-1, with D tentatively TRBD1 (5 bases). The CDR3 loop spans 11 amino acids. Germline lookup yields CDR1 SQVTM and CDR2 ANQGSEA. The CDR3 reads CVGGWNTEAFF. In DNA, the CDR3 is TGCGTCGGGGGATGGAACACTGAAGCTTTCTTT.

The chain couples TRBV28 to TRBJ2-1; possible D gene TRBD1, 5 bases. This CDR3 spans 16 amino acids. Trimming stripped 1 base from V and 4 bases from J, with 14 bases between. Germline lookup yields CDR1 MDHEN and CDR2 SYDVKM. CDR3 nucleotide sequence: TGTGCCAGCAGTTTATTCGGCAGGGATCATTACAATGAGCAGTTCTTC. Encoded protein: CASSLFGRDHYNEQFF.

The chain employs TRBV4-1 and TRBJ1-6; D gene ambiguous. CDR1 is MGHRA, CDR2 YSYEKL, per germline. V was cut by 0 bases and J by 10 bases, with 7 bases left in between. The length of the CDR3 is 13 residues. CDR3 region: CASSQEDQSPLHF. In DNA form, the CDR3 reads TGCGCCAGCAGCCAAGAAGATCAGTCACCCCTCCACTTT.

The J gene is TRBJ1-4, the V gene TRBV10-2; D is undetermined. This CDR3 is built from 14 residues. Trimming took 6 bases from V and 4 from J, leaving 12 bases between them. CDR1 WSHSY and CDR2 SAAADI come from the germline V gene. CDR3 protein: CASRSGEYNEKLFF. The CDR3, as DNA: TGCGCCAGCAGGAGTGGGGAGTATAATGAAAAACTGTTTTTT.

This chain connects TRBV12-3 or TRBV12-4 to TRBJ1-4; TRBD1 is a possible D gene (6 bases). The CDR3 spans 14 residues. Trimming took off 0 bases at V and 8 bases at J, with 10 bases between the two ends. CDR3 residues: CASSLAGTSEKLFF. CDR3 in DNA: TGTGCCAGCAGTTTAGCGGGGACAAGCGAAAAACTGTTTTTT.

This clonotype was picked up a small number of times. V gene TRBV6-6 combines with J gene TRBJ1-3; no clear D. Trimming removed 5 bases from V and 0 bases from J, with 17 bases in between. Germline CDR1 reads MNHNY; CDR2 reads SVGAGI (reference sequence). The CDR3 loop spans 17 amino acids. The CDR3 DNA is TGTGCCAGCAGTGATTTGAGCCTCAAAGACTCTGGAAACACCATATATTTT. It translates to CASSDLSLKDSGNTIYF.

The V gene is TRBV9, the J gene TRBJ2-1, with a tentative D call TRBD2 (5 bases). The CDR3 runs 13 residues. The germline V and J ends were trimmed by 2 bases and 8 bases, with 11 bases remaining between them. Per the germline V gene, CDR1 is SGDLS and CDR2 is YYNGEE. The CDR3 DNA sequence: TGTGCCAGCAGCGTCGCTAGCTTCGATGAGCAGTTCTTC. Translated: CASSVASFDEQFF.

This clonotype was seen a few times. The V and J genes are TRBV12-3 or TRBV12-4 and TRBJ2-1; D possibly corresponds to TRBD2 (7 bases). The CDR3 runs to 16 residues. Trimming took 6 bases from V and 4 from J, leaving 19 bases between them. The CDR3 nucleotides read TGTGCCAGCAGAGGGCGGGGGCGCGAGTTTTACAATGAGCAGTTCTTC. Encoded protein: CASRGRGREFYNEQFF.

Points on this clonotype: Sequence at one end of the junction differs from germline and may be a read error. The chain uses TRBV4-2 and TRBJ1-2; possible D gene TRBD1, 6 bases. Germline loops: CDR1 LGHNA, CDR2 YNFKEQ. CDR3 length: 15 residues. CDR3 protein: CASSQEVGGGYDYTF. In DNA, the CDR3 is TGTGCCAGCAGCCAAGAAGTAGGGGGAGGCTATGACTACACCTTC.

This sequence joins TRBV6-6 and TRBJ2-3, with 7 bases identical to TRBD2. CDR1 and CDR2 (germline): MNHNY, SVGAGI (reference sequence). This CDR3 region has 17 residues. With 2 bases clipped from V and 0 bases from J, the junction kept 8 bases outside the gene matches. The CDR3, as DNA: TGTGCCAGCAGTTACGAACCAACTAGCGCTAGCACAGATACGCAGTATTTT. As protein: CASSYEPTSASTDTQYF.

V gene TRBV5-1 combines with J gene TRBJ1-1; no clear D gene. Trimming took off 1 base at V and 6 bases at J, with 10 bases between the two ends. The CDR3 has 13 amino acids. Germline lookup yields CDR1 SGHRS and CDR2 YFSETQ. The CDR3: CASSLRQAAEAFF. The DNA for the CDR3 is TGCGCCAGCAGCTTGAGGCAGGCCGCTGAAGCTTTCTTT.

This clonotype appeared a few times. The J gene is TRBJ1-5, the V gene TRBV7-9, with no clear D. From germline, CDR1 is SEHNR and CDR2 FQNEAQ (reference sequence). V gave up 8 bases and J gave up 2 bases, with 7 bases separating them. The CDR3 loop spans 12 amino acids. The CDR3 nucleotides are TGTGCCAGCGGAGGCGGCAATCAGCCCCAGCATTTT. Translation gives CASGGGNQPQHF.

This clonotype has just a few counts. This chain's CDR3 is CSVGGYTEAFF. CDR3 in DNA: TGCAGCGTTGGTGGGTACACTGAAGCTTTCTTT. V gene TRBV29-1 combines with J gene TRBJ1-1; no reliable D call. Germline V gene lookup returns CDR1 SQVTM and CDR2 ANQGSEA. V was clipped by 4 bases and J by 3 bases, with 6 bases between them. This CDR3 is built from 11 residues.